Shown below are 21 T cell receptor beta chains from a single sample sequenced in a study of T-cell reconstitution after alpha-beta-depleted transplantation in children. Construction of the TCRbeta library involved unique molecular identifiers. TCRdb used MiXCR to reprocess the PCR reads, holding one entry per CDR3 protein. The table has roughly 790,000 distinct CDR3 sequences, under 20% seen once; the top ten hold about 5%. This material consisted of PBMCs, mostly from graft donor cells, taken 360 days after TCRalphabeta/CD19-depleted stem cell transplant. The source is a male patient younger than 18 who had a stem cell transplant for acute lymphoblastic leukemia, so the T cells may come from the graft donor.

This clonotype has a handful of counts. V usage is TRBV11-2 and J usage is TRBJ2-4, with TRBD2 matching over 10 bases. J was trimmed by 0 bases and V by 8 bases; bases with no gene match: 13. This CDR3 has 18 residues. Germline values: CDR1 SGHAT, CDR2 FQNNGV. CDR3 DNA: TGTGCCAGCGCGCCCTTTGGACTAGCGGAACTAGCCAAAAACATTCAGTACTTC. This codes for CASAPFGLAELAKNIQYF.

This clonotype was seen repeatedly, ten times or more. V usage is TRBV12-3 or TRBV12-4 and J usage is TRBJ2-1, with 11 bases lining up with TRBD2. The CDR3 is 17 residues long. The V segment lost 5 bases and the J segment 0 bases; nucleotides outside the gene matches: 6. For the CDR3, the DNA is TGTGCCAGCAGTGAGGGACTAGCGGAGAGCTCCTACAATGAGCAGTTCTTC. Translated, it gives CASSEGLAESSYNEQFF.

This chain uses TRBV14 with TRBJ2-1; 7 bases agree with TRBD1. The J segment lost 4 bases and the V segment lost 2 bases, leaving 5 bases of the junction unmatched. The CDR3 loop spans 15 amino acids. Germline CDR1 and CDR2: SGHDN and FVKESK. The CDR3 loop is CASSQWTGLYNEQFF. The CDR3 DNA reads as TGTGCCAGCAGCCAATGGACAGGCCTTTACAATGAGCAGTTCTTC.

This clonotype was picked up a small number of times. The CDR3 spells CSASAGLAGINEQFF. Written as DNA, the CDR3 is TGCAGTGCTAGTGCAGGACTAGCGGGGATCAATGAGCAGTTCTTC. The chain joins TRBV20-1 to TRBJ2-1; 12 nucleotides align to TRBD2. Germline V gene lookup returns CDR1 DFQATT and CDR2 SNEGSKA (reference sequence). The CDR3 length is 15 residues. J gave up 6 bases and V 3 bases, and 6 bases lay outside the gene matches.

V is TRBV7-9 and J is TRBJ2-1; possible D gene TRBD2, 7 bases. The CDR3 has 16 amino acids. Germline assignment: CDR1 SEHNR and CDR2 FQNEAQ (reference sequence). The V gene lost 5 bases and the J gene lost 5 bases, with 19 bases spanning the gap. The CDR3 DNA reads as TGTGCCAGCAGCCCCCAGTTTGGGCGGGGGCACAATGAGCAGTTCTTC. It codes for CASSPQFGRGHNEQFF. The whole variable domain, remainder taken from reference TRBV7-9 and TRBJ2-1, is DTGVSQNPRHKITKRGQNVTFRCDPISEHNRLYWYRQTLGQGPEFLTYFQNEAQLEKSRLLSDRFSAERPKGSFSTLEIQRTEQGDSAMYLCASSPQFGRGHNEQFFGPGTRLTVL.

This clonotype was counted a few times. This chain connects TRBV3-1 to TRBJ1-3, with D possibly being TRBD1 (5 bases). Germline CDR1 is LGHDT and CDR2 is YNNKEL (reference sequence). Trimming removed 3 bases from V and 4 bases from J, with 13 bases in between. CDR3 size: 15 residues. The CDR3 bases are TGTGCCAGCAGCCACGAGTCGGGACTCGGAAACACCATATATTTT. Its protein product is CASSHESGLGNTIYF.

J is TRBJ1-1 and V is TRBV5-6; D possibly corresponds to TRBD1 (5 bases). The V end was cut by 3 bases, the J end by 2 bases, with 8 bases between. The CDR3 extends over 13 amino acids. Looked up from germline, CDR1 is SGHDT and CDR2 is YYEEEE. The CDR3 protein is CASSYGHNTEAFF. Written as DNA, the CDR3 is TGTGCCAGCAGCTACGGACACAACACTGAAGCTTTCTTT.

This clonotype came up a few times. The chain employs TRBV27 and TRBJ1-5; D is unresolved. V was clipped by 3 bases and J by 11 bases, with 20 bases between them. The CDR3 spans 15 residues. CDR1 MNHEY and CDR2 SMNVEV come from the germline V gene (reference sequence). The CDR3 sequence is CASSFWTPGRLTQHF. As DNA, the CDR3 is TGTGCCAGCAGTTTTTGGACCCCTGGAAGGCTGACCCAGCATTTT.

The table lists this clonotype with a count of one. The chain employs TRBV27 and TRBJ2-1; 8 bases map to TRBD2. The germline V gene encodes CDR1 MNHEY and CDR2 SMNVEV (reference sequence). V was clipped by 2 bases and J by 2 bases; unmatched bases: 14. This CDR3 has 19 residues. The DNA of the CDR3 is TGTGCCAGCAGTTTAGGATGGGGTCTAGCGGGCTCTACCTACAATGAGCAGTTCTTC. It yields the protein CASSLGWGLAGSTYNEQFF.

This clonotype came up a few times. This chain links TRBV29-1 with TRBJ2-5, with D tentatively TRBD2 (5 bases). The germline V gene has CDR1 SQVTM and CDR2 ANQGSEA. CDR3 length equals 11 residues. V was trimmed by 4 bases and J by 4 bases, leaving 7 bases between them. Written as DNA, the CDR3 is TGCAGCGTTGCGGGGTTAGAGACCCAGTACTTC. Residues: CSVAGLETQYF.

This clonotype was seen a few times. V gene TRBV11-2 combines with J gene TRBJ2-1; TRBD2 might be the D (6 bases). Germline loops: CDR1 SGHAT, CDR2 FQNNGV. The CDR3 consists of 15 residues. Trimming took off 5 bases at V and 8 bases at J, with 19 bases between the two ends. The CDR3 nucleotides read TGTGCCAGCAGCATCGGACTAACCGGTAGTGATGAGCAGTTCTTC. Amino acids: CASSIGLTGSDEQFF.

A few counts support this clonotype. The genes are TRBV7-9 and TRBJ2-2; 11 bases align to TRBD2. The V segment lost 3 bases and the J segment 5 bases; nucleotides outside the gene matches: 2. CDR1 is SEHNR and CDR2 is FQNEAQ in the germline V gene (reference sequence). CDR3 length: 15 residues. This CDR3 reads CASSFRTSGTGELFF. The DNA for the CDR3 is TGTGCCAGCAGCTTTCGGACTAGCGGGACCGGGGAGCTGTTTTTT.

Only a few counts were recorded for this clonotype. V usage is TRBV9 and J usage is TRBJ2-6, with D unresolved. Trimming took off 1 base at V and 0 bases at J, with 5 bases between the two ends. The CDR3 spans 15 residues. Germline V CDR1 and CDR2: SGDLS, YYNGEE. The CDR3 is CASSVSLSGANVLTF. As DNA, the CDR3 is TGTGCCAGCAGCGTATCGCTCTCTGGGGCCAACGTCCTGACTTTC.

V usage is TRBV6-1 and J usage is TRBJ1-2; D gene unclear. The germline gives CDR1 MNHNS, CDR2 SASEGT. Trimming shortened V by 2 bases and J by 6 bases, and 10 bases separated the two germline ends. The length of the CDR3 is 13 residues. The CDR3 DNA sequence: TGTGCCAGCAGTGAAATGTCCTTCGATGGCTACACCTTC. Its protein product is CASSEMSFDGYTF.

This clonotype has just a few counts. The chain joins TRBV7-9 to TRBJ2-7; 8 nucleotides line up with TRBD2. The V and J ends lost 3 bases and 2 bases, in that order; junction bases with no gene match: 9. Per germline, CDR1 SEHNR and CDR2 FQNEAQ (reference sequence). The CDR3 sequence is 16 residues long. In nucleotides, the CDR3 is TGTGCCAGCAGCTTCTACAGCGGGAGCTTCACCTACGAGCAGTACTTC. Its protein is CASSFYSGSFTYEQYF.

This sequence joins TRBV29-1 and TRBJ2-5; 8 positions agree with TRBD1. The CDR3 has 15 amino acids. V trimming: 4 bases; J trimming: 2 bases; junction bases outside the gene matches: 9. Germline CDR1 and CDR2: SQVTM and ANQGSEA. CDR3 sequence (DNA): TGCAGCGTTGCCGGGACAGGACTTACTCAAGAGACCCAGTACTTC. It is translated as CSVAGTGLTQETQYF.

This clonotype appeared a few times. V is TRBV9 and J is TRBJ2-7, with 16 bases identical to TRBD2. The CDR3 totals 19 residues. J was trimmed by 9 bases and V by 2 bases; bases with no gene match: 17. Germline lookup yields CDR1 SGDLS and CDR2 YYNGEE. The CDR3 protein is CASSVGLAGGPILIWGQYF. In nucleotides, the CDR3 is TGTGCCAGCAGCGTGGGACTAGCGGGAGGGCCTATTCTCATCTGGGGGCAGTACTTC.

The CDR3 nucleotides are TGTGCCAGCAGCCTCCCCCGGGGACTAGCGGTCTACGAGCAGTACTTC. This gives the protein CASSLPRGLAVYEQYF. The genes are TRBV11-2 and TRBJ2-7; TRBD2 agrees at 11 bases. Germline trimming cut 5 bases from V and 3 bases from J; bases unmatched to any gene: 9. CDR1 and CDR2 (germline): SGHAT, FQNNGV. The CDR3 is made up of 16 amino acids.

V is TRBV7-7 and J is TRBJ2-5, with a tentative D call TRBD2 (6 bases). The CDR3 has 14 residues. V lost 1 base, J lost 9 bases, and 15 bases lay in between. From germline, CDR1 is SSHAT and CDR2 FNYEAQ (reference sequence). CDR3 protein: CASSLEVGSESQYF. The CDR3 DNA reads as TGTGCCAGCAGCTTAGAAGTCGGGAGCGAGTCCCAGTACTTC.

The chain uses TRBV20-1 and TRBJ2-7, with 7 bases lining up with TRBD1. Trimming at V came to 6 bases and at J to 3 bases, leaving 8 bases not matched to a gene. In germline, CDR1 is DFQATT, CDR2 SNEGSKA (reference sequence). The CDR3 contains 13 residues. CDR3 residues: CSATRTGLYEQYF. The CDR3 DNA follows: TGCAGTGCGACGCGGACAGGTCTCTACGAGCAGTACTTC.

There are a few counts of this clonotype. This chain connects TRBV27 to TRBJ2-1, with D perhaps TRBD2 (7 bases). CDR3 length: 16 residues. V lost 3 bases to trimming and J lost 2 bases, with 14 bases between them. The germline V gene has CDR1 MNHEY and CDR2 SMNVEV (reference sequence). CDR3 coding DNA: TGTGCCAGCAGTTTGTTTTCCGGGGGGCCCTACAATGAGCAGTTCTTC. Amino acid sequence: CASSLFSGGPYNEQFF.